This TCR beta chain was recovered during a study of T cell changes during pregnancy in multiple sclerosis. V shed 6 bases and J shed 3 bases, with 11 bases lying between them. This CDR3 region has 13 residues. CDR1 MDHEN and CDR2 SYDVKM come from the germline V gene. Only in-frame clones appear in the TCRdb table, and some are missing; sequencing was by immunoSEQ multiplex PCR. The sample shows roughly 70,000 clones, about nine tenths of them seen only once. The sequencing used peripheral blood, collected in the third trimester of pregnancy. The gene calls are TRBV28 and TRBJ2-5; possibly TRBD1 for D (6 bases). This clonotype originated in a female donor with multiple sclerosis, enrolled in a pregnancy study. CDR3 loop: CASRAGAKETQYF. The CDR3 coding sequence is TGTGCCAGCAGGGCAGGGGCCAAAGAGACCCAGTACTTC.